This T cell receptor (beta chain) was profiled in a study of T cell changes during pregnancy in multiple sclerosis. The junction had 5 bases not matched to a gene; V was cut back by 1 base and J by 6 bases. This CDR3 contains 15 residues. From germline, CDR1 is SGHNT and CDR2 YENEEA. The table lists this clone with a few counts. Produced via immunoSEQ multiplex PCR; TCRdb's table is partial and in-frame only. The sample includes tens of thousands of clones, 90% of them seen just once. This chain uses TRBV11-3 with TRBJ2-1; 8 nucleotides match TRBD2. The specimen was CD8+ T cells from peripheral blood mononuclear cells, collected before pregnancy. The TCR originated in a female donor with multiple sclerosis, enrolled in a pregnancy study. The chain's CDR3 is CASSLGGLAFNEQFF. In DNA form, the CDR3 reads TGTGCCAGCAGCTTAGGTGGACTAGCTTTCAATGAGCAGTTCTTC.